This TCR beta chain was identified during a study of shared clonotypes between healthy human individuals. Study in general: CD4 naive and CD4 memory each took three plates per donor, while CD8 naive took two and CD8 memory one.

General study findings and limits: Some naive CD4 clonotypes, 4.5% to 5.5%, turned up in common across four donors.

Measured with immunoSEQ multiplex PCR; TCRdb has only the in-frame clones, and not every one. The profile shows millions of clones, more than 80% of them singletons. Points on this clone: Its antigen is not known.

V shed 1 base and J shed 5 bases, with 11 bases lying between them. Germline values: CDR1 LGHNA, CDR2 YSLEER. The CDR3 covers 14 residues. Naive CD45RA+ and memory CD45RA-negative subsets were split from CD4+ cells. The specimen sequenced was naive CD4+ T cells sorted from blood. Subset described: CD45RA+ positively selected. The chain uses TRBV4-3 and TRBJ1-1; D not resolved. This clonotype originated in a man aged 18 to 30 in good health. The CDR3 reads CASSQGLSETEAFF. CDR3 bases: TGCGCCAGCAGCCAAGGTCTATCGGAGACTGAAGCTTTCTTT.